Listed below are T cell receptor beta chains from one sample, sequenced in a study of identical twins. One entry per CDR3 protein, called by TCRdb with MiXCR from the 5' RACE reads. The sample lists some 1,600,000 distinct CDR3 sequences, around 29% occurring once. Sequencing was carried out using cord blood. The origin of the receptors is a newborn girl in good health. The CDR3 runs from the conserved cysteine through the conserved F or W.

v_call: TRBV28; j_call: TRBJ2-1; cdr3_aa: CASSLSARSGNEQFF
v_call: TRBV3-1; j_call: TRBJ1-1; cdr3_aa: CASSQLGTAPNRNSEAFF
v_call: TRBV7-2; j_call: TRBJ1-6; cdr3_aa: CASSLFSIGGYNSPLHF
v_call: TRBV14; j_call: TRBJ1-6; cdr3_aa: CASSQDGDRGVSPLHF
v_call: TRBV20-1; j_call: TRBJ2-5; cdr3_aa: CSASKDNEQYF
v_call: TRBV15; j_call: TRBJ2-4; cdr3_aa: CATRRPGTTKNIQYF
v_call: TRBV6-2/TRBV6-3; j_call: TRBJ2-5; cdr3_aa: CASRGLAGGNEQYF
v_call: TRBV12-3/TRBV12-4; j_call: -; cdr3_aa: CASSYWGPSGGFLYEQYF
v_call: TRBV13; j_call: -; cdr3_aa: CASSLAWAGAHQETQYF
v_call: TRBV5-1; j_call: TRBJ1-6; cdr3_aa: CASSLRLHLNSPLHF
v_call: TRBV20-1; j_call: TRBJ2-5; cdr3_aa: CSAKGTQETQYF
v_call: TRBV11-2; j_call: TRBJ2-3; cdr3_aa: CASSFLPRDFSTEGDTQYF
v_call: TRBV28; j_call: TRBJ1-5; cdr3_aa: CASRPGGVRSNQPQHF
v_call: TRBV12-3/TRBV12-4; j_call: TRBJ1-4; cdr3_aa: CASSSLVATNEKLFF
v_call: TRBV3-1; j_call: TRBJ1-4; cdr3_aa: CACSRRTGSEKLFF
v_call: TRBV4-2; j_call: TRBJ1-2; cdr3_aa: CASSQEIPQGHYGYTF
v_call: TRBV20-1; j_call: TRBJ2-5; cdr3_aa: CSASSGGGQETQYF
v_call: TRBV7-2; j_call: TRBJ2-7; cdr3_aa: CASSLGRPSREQYF
v_call: TRBV25-1; j_call: TRBJ2-7; cdr3_aa: CASSEGGKQYF
v_call: TRBV2; j_call: TRBJ1-2; cdr3_aa: CASSVGTANYGYTF
v_call: TRBV12-3/TRBV12-4; j_call: TRBJ2-3; cdr3_aa: CASSFFLADTQYF
v_call: TRBV28; j_call: TRBJ2-3; cdr3_aa: CASSLFSSGPSTDTQYF
v_call: TRBV7-9; j_call: TRBJ1-1; cdr3_aa: CASSLRGEGSTEAFF
v_call: TRBV29-1; j_call: TRBJ1-4; cdr3_aa: CSAGGEKLFF
v_call: TRBV7-6; j_call: TRBJ2-1; cdr3_aa: CASSLTTSDNEQFF
v_call: TRBV12-3/TRBV12-4; j_call: TRBJ2-5; cdr3_aa: CASGPDRGVQETQYF
v_call: TRBV7-2; j_call: TRBJ2-5; cdr3_aa: CASSSPRSSGDETQYF
v_call: TRBV10-2; j_call: TRBJ1-2; cdr3_aa: CASSEDAGAYGYTF
v_call: TRBV4-2; j_call: TRBJ2-7; cdr3_aa: CASSQANFGTSGAGYEQYF
v_call: TRBV11-2; j_call: TRBJ2-7; cdr3_aa: CASSPKIQPYEQYF
v_call: TRBV29-1; j_call: TRBJ1-1; cdr3_aa: CSVEDHHRGPNTEAFF
v_call: TRBV6-5; j_call: TRBJ1-2; cdr3_aa: CASRDTGGSYGYTF
v_call: TRBV20-1; j_call: TRBJ1-5; cdr3_aa: CSARDWPGSNQPQHF
v_call: TRBV2; j_call: TRBJ2-5; cdr3_aa: CASSDEAKTQYF
v_call: TRBV15; j_call: TRBJ1-1; cdr3_aa: CATSTPDRLGPNTEAFF
v_call: TRBV6-1; j_call: TRBJ1-1; cdr3_aa: CASMRGVAFF
v_call: TRBV6-1; j_call: TRBJ1-2; cdr3_aa: CASTAHLYYGYTF
v_call: TRBV7-2; j_call: -; cdr3_aa: CASSDRGTTGEQYF
v_call: TRBV27; j_call: TRBJ2-7; cdr3_aa: CASSLYGASGPYEQYF
v_call: TRBV7-2; j_call: TRBJ1-6; cdr3_aa: CASSFPVHSPLHF
v_call: TRBV12-3/TRBV12-4; j_call: TRBJ2-1; cdr3_aa: CASRRGPYNEQFF
v_call: TRBV6-5; j_call: TRBJ1-2; cdr3_aa: CASSYIWTGGVGDYGYTF
v_call: TRBV12-3/TRBV12-4; j_call: TRBJ1-3; cdr3_aa: CASILGQPGGNTIYF
v_call: TRBV24-1; j_call: TRBJ2-1; cdr3_aa: CATSDLVADHPREQFF
v_call: TRBV12-3/TRBV12-4; j_call: TRBJ2-1; cdr3_aa: CASSSGGTSGMDEQFF
v_call: TRBV6-6; j_call: TRBJ2-1; cdr3_aa: CASSYSGAGALQETQFF
v_call: TRBV7-9; j_call: TRBJ1-4; cdr3_aa: CASSLRGTKFSPNEKLFF
v_call: TRBV7-2; j_call: TRBJ2-1; cdr3_aa: CASTAIPSTGNEQFF
v_call: TRBV7-2; j_call: TRBJ1-6; cdr3_aa: CASSRVNSPLHF
v_call: TRBV7-9; j_call: TRBJ1-4; cdr3_aa: CASSRTGEWDEKLFF
v_call: TRBV12-3/TRBV12-4; j_call: TRBJ2-7; cdr3_aa: CASSLPPYNNEQYF
v_call: TRBV6-5; j_call: TRBJ1-1; cdr3_aa: CASRLFLMNTEAFF
v_call: TRBV6-1; j_call: TRBJ1-5; cdr3_aa: CASQQGLSQPQHF
v_call: TRBV9; j_call: TRBJ2-3; cdr3_aa: CASSVAEGTQYF
v_call: TRBV5-1; j_call: TRBJ2-1; cdr3_aa: CASSLAARKNEQFF
v_call: TRBV25-1; j_call: TRBJ1-2; cdr3_aa: CASSEVTASYGYTF
v_call: TRBV29-1; j_call: TRBJ1-1; cdr3_aa: CSASTGTNTEAFF
v_call: TRBV6-1; j_call: TRBJ1-2; cdr3_aa: CASSETGPYGYTF